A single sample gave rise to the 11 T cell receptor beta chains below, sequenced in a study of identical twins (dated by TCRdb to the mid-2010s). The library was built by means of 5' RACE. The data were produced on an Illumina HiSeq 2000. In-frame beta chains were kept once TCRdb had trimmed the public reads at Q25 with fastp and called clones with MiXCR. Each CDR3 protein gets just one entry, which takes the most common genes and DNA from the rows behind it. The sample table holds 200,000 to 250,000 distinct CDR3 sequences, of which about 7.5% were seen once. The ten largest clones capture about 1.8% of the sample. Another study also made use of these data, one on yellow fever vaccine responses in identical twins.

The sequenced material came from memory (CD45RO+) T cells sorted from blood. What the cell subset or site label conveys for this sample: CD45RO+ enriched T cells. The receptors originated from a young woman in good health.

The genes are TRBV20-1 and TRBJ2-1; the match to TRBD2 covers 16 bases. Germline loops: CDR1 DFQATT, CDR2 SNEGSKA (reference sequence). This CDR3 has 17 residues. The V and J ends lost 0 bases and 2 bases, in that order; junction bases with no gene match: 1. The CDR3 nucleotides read TGCAGTGCTAGAGAGGGACTAGCGGGAGGGCCCTACAATGAGCAGTTCTTC. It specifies CSAREGLAGGPYNEQFF.

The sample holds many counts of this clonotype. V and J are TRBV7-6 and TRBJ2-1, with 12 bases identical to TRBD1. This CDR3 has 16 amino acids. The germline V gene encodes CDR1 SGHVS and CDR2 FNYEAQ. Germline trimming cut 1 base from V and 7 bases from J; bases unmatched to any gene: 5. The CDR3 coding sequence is TGTGCCAGCAGCTTAGAGGGGACAGGGGGCTGGAATGAGCAGTTCTTC. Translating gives CASSLEGTGGWNEQFF.

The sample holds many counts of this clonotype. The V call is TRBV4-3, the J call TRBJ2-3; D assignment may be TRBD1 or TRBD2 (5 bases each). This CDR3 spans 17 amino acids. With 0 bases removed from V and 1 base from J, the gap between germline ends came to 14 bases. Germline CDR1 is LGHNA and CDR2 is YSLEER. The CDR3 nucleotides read TGCGCCAGCAGCCAAGAATTTTGGCAGGGAGGCACAGATACGCAGTATTTT. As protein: CASSQEFWQGGTDTQYF.

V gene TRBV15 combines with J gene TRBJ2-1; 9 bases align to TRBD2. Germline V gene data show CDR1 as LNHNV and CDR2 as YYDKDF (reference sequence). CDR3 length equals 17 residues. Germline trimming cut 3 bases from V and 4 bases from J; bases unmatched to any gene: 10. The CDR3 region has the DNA TGTGCCACCAGCAGCCCAGGCAGCGGGGGGTATTACAATGAGCAGTTCTTC. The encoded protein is CATSSPGSGGYYNEQFF.

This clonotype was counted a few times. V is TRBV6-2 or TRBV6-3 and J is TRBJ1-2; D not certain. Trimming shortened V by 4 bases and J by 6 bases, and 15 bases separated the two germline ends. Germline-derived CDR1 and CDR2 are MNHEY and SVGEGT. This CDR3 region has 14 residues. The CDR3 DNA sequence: TGTGCCAGCAGTTCCTGGCAGGTTGGGGATGGCTACACCTTC. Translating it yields CASSSWQVGDGYTF.

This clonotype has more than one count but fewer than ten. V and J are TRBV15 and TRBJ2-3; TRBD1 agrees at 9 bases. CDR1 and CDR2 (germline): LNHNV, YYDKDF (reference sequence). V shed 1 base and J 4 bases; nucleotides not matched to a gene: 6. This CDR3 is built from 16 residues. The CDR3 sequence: CATSRGRDRDADTQYF. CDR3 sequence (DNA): TGTGCCACCAGCAGAGGTCGGGACAGGGATGCAGATACGCAGTATTTT.

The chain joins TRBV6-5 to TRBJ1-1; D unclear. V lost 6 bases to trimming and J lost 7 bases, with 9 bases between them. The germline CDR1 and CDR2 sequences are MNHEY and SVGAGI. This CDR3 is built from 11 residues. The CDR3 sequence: CASSSVGEAFF. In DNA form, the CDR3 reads TGTGCCAGCAGCTCGGTCGGTGAAGCTTTCTTT.

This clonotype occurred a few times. CDR3 amino acids: CASSLSWYPYEQYF. The CDR3 nucleotides read TGCGCCAGCAGCTTATCATGGTATCCCTACGAGCAGTACTTC. V and J are TRBV5-1 and TRBJ2-7, with D unresolved. The CDR3 contains 14 residues. CDR1 is SGHRS and CDR2 is YFSETQ in the germline V gene. The germline V and J ends were trimmed by 2 bases and 2 bases, with 11 bases remaining between them.

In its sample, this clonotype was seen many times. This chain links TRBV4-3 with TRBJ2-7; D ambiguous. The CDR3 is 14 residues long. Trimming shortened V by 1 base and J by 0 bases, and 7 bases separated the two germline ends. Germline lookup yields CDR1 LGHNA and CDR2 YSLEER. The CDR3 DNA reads TGCGCCAGCAGCCAAGTCCAAAGCTCCTACGAGCAGTACTTC. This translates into CASSQVQSSYEQYF.

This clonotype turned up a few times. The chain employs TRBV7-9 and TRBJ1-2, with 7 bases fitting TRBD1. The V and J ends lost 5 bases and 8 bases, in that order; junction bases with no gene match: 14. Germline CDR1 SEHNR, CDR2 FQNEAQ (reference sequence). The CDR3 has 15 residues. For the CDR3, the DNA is TGTGCCAGCAGCCTTAGACAGGGTAATCTCAACGGCTACACCTTC. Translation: CASSLRQGNLNGYTF.

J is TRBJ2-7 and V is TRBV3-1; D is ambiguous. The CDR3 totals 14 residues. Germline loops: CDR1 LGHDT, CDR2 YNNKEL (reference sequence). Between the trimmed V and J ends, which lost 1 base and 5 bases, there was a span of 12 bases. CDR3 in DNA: TGTGCCAGCAGCCAAGTCGTCTCCGGCAACGAGCAGTACTTC. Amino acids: CASSQVVSGNEQYF.